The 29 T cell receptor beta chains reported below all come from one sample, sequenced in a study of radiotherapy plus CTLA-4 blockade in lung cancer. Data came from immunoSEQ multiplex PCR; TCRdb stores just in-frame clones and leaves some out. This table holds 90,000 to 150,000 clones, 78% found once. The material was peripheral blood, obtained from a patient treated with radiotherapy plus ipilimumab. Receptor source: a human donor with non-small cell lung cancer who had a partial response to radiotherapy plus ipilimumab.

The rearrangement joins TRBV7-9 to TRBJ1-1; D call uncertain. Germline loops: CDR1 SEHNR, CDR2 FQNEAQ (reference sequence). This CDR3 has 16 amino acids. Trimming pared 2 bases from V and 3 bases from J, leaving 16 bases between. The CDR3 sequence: CASSLLDAGADTEAFF. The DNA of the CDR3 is TGTGCCAGCAGCTTACTTGACGCGGGAGCGGACACTGAAGCTTTCTTT.

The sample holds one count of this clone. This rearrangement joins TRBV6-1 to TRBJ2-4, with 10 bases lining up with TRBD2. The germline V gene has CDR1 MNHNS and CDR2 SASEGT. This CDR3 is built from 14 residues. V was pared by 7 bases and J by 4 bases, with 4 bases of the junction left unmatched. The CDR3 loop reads CASTRAGGKNIQYF. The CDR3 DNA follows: TGTGCCAGCACCAGAGCGGGAGGGAAAAACATTCAGTACTTC.

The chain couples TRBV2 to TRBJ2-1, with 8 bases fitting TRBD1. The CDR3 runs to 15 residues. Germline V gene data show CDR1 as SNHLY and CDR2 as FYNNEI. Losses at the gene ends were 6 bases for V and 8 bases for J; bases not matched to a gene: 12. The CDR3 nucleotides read TGTGCCAGCAGGGCAGGGGGCTTCGGTGTGTATGAGCAGTTCTTC. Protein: CASRAGGFGVYEQFF.

CDR3 sequence reads: CASSLSGGGDTQYF. The CDR3 coding sequence is TGTGCCAGCAGTTTATCTGGGGGAGGTGATACGCAGTATTTT. The chain has TRBV27 and TRBJ2-3; D is perhaps TRBD2 (6 bases). Germline V lookup: CDR1 MNHEY, CDR2 SMNVEV (reference sequence). The germline V and J ends were trimmed by 0 bases and 6 bases, with 10 bases remaining between them. This CDR3 region has 14 residues.

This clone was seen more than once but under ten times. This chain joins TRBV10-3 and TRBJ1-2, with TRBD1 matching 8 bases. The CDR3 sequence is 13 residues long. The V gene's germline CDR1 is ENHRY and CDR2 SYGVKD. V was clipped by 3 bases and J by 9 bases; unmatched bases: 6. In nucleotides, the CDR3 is TGTGCCATCAGTGAATTGTCAGGGGGCAGCTACACCTTC. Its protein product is CAISELSGGSYTF.

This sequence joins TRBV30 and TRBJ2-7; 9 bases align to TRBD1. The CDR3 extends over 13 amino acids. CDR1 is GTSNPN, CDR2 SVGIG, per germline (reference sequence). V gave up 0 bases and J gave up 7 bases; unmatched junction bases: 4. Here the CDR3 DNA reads TGTGCCTGGAGTGTACACAGGGGGCAGGAGCAGTACTTC. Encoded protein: CAWSVHRGQEQYF.

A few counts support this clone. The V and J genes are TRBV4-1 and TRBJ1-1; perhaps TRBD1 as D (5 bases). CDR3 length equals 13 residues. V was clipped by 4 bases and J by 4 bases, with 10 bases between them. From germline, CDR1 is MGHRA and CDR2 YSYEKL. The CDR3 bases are TGCGCCAGCAGCCGGGAAGGGGTCACTGAAGCTTTCTTT. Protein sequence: CASSREGVTEAFF.

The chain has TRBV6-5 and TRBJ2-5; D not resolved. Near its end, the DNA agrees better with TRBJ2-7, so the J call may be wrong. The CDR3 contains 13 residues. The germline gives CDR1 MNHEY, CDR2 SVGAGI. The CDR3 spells CASTGPKFHEQYF. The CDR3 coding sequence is TGTGCCAGCACGGGTCCGAAATTCCACGAGCAGTACTTC.

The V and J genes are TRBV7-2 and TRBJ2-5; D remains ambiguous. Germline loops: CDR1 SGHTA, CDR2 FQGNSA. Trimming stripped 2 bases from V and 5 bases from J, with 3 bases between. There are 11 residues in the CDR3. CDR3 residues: CASSLSETQYF. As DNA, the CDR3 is TGTGCCAGCAGCTTAAGCGAGACCCAGTACTTC.

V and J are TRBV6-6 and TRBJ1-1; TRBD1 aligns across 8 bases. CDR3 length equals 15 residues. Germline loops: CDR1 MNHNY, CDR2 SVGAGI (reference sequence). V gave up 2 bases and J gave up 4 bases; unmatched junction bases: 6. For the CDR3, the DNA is TGTGCCAGCAGTTACGACAGGGGAGGGCGCACTGAAGCTTTCTTT. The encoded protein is CASSYDRGGRTEAFF.

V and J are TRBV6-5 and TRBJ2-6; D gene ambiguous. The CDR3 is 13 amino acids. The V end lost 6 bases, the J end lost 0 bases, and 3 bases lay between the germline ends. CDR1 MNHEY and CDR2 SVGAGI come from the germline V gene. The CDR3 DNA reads TGTGCCAGCAGCCGCTCTGGGGCCAACGTCCTGACTTTC. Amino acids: CASSRSGANVLTF.

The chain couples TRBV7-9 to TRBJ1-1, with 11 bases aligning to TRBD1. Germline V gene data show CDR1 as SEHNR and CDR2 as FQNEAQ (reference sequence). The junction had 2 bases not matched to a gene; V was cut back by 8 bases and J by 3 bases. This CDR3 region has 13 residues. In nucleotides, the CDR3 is TGTGCCAGCGGACAGGGGGCTGACACTGAAGCTTTCTTT. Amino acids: CASGQGADTEAFF.

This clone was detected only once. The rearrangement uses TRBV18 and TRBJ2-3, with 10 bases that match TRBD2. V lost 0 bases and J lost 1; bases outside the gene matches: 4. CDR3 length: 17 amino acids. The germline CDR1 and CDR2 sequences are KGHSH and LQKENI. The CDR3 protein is CASSPPGLAGGTDTQYF. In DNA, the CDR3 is TGTGCCAGCTCACCACCGGGGCTAGCGGGAGGCACAGATACGCAGTATTTT.

CDR3 in amino acids: CARSYSDRGKLDAGELFF. The CDR3 DNA is TGTGCCAGAAGCTACAGCGACAGGGGGAAGTTGGACGCCGGGGAGCTGTTTTTT. The gene calls are TRBV5-3 and TRBJ2-2, with 9 bases lining up with TRBD1. TRBV5-3 is treated as an ORF (open reading frame) with a function not yet certain. With 3 bases clipped from V and 6 bases from J, the junction kept 15 bases outside the gene matches. The length of the CDR3 is 18 residues.

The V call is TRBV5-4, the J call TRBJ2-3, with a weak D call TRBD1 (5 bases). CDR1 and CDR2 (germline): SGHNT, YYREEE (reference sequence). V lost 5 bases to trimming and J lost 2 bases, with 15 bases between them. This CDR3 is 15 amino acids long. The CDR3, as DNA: TGTGCCAGCAGTACGACAGCGAGCGACACAGATACGCAGTATTTT. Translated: CASSTTASDTDTQYF.

CDR3 DNA: TGCGCCAGCAGCTTGGGACCCCCGGGACAGGGGGACCCCGGGGAGCTGTTTTTT. This sequence encodes CASSLGPPGQGDPGELFF. The gene calls are TRBV5-1 and TRBJ2-2, with TRBD1 matching 11 bases. The CDR3 spans 18 residues. Germline lookup yields CDR1 SGHRS and CDR2 YFSETQ. J lost 6 bases, V lost 0 bases, and 10 bases had no gene match.

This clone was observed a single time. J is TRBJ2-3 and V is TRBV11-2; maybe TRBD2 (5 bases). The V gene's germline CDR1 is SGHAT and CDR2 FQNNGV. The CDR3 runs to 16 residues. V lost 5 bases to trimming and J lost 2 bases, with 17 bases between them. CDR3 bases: TGTGCCAGCAGCGTGCTAGCAAATCCCACCACAGATACGCAGTATTTT. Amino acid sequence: CASSVLANPTTDTQYF.

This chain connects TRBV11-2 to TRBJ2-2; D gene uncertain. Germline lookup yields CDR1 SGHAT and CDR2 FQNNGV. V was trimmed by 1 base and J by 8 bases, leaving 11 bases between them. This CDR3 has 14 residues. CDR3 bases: TGTGCCAGCAGCTTAGTCAGAGGAACTGGGGAGCTGTTTTTT. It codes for CASSLVRGTGELFF.

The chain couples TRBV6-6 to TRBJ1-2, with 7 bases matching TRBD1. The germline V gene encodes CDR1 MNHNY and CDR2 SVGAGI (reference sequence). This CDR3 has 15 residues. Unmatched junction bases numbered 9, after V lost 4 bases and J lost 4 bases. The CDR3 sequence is CASSSSTGSGYGYTF. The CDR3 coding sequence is TGTGCCAGCAGTTCCTCGACAGGGAGTGGCTATGGCTACACCTTC.

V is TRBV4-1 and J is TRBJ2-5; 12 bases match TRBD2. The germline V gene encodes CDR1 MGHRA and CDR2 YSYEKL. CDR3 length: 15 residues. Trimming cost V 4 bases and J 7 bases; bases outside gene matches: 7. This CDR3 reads CASSLGLAGRGTQYF. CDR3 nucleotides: TGCGCCAGCAGCCTCGGACTAGCGGGACGAGGGACCCAGTACTTC.

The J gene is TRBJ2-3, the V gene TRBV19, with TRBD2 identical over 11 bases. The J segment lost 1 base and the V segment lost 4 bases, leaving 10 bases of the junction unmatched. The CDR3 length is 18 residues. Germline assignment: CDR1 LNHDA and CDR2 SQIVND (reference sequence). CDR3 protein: CASSTLAGGLLGTDTQYF. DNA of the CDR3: TGTGCCAGTAGTACCCTAGCGGGAGGACTACTTGGCACAGATACGCAGTATTTT.

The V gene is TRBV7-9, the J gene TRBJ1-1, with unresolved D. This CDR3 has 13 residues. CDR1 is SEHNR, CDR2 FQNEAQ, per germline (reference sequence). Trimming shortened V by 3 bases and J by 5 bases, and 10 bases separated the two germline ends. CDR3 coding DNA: TGTGCCAGCAGCTTTTCCGAGTGGACTGAAGCTTTCTTT. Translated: CASSFSEWTEAFF.

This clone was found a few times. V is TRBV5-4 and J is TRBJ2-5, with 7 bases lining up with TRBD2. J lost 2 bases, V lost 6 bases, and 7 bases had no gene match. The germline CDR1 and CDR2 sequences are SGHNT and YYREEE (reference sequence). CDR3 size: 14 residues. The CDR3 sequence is CASTFPGGQETQYF. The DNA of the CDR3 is TGTGCCAGCACCTTCCCGGGGGGACAAGAGACCCAGTACTTC.

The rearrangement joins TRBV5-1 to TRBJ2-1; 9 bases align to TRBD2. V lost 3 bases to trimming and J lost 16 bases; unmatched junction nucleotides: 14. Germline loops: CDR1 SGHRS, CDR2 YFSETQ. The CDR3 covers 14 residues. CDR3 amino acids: CASSSELAGGVPFF. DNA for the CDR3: TGCGCCAGCAGCTCAGAATTGGCGGGAGGGGTCCCCTTCTTC.

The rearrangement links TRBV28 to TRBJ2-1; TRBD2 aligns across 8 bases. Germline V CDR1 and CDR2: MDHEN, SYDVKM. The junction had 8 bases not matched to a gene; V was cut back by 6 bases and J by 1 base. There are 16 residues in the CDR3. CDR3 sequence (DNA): TGTGCCAGCAGGGATACGAGCGGGAGTTCCTACAATGAGCAGTTCTTC. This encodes CASRDTSGSSYNEQFF.

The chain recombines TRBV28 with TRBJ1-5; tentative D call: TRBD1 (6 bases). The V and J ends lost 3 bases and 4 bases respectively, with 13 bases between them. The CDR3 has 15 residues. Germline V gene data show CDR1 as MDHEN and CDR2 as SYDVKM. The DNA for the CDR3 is TGTGCCAGCAGTTTCCCGGGAGGGGGGAATCAGCCCCAGCATTTT. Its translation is CASSFPGGGNQPQHF.

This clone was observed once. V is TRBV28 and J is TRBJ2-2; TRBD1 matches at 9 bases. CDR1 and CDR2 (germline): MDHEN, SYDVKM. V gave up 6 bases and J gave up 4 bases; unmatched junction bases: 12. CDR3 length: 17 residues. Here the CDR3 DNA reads TGTGCCAGCAGAGGATCCCCGGGACAGGGACCCACCGGGGAGCTGTTTTTT. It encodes CASRGSPGQGPTGELFF.

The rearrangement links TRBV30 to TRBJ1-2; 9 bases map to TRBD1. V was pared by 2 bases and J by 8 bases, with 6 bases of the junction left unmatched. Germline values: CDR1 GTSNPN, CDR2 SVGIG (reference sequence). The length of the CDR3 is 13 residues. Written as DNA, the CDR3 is TGTGCCTGGAGTAAGACAGGGGGAGGCGGCTACACCTTC. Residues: CAWSKTGGGGYTF.

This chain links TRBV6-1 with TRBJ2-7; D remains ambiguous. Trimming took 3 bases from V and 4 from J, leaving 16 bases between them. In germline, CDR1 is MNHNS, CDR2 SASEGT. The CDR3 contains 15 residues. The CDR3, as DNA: TGTGCCAGCAGTGATCTCCCAACGGAACTATACGAGCAGTACTTC. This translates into CASSDLPTELYEQYF.